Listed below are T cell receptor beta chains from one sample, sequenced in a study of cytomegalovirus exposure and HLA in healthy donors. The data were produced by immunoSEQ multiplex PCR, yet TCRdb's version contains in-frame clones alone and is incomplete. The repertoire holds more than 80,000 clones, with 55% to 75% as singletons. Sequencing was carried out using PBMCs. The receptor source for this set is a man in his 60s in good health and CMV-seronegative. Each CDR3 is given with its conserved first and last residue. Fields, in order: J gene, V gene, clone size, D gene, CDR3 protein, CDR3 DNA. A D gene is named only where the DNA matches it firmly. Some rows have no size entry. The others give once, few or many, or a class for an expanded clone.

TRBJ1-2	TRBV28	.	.	CASSLGSGGYTF	TGTGCCAGCAGCCTCGGATCCGGGGGCTACACCTTC
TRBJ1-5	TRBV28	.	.	CASLPPGVNQPQHF	TGTGCCAGCCTCCCTCCAGGGGTGAATCAGCCCCAGCATTTT
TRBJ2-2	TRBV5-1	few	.	CASSLEEAGELFF	TGCGCCAGCAGCTTGGAGGAGGCCGGGGAGCTGTTTTTT
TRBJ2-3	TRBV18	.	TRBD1	CASSPTGATDTQYF	TGTGCCAGCTCACCTACAGGGGCCACAGATACGCAGTATTTT
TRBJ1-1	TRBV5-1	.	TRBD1	CASSSLGGQTEAFF	TGCGCCAGCAGCTCCCTAGGGGGCCAAACTGAAGCTTTCTTT
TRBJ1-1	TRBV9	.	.	CASSVGGLLNTEAFF	TGTGCCAGCAGCGTTGGGGGACTCCTGAACACTGAAGCTTTCTTT
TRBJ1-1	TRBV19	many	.	CASSFVGSAFF	TGTGCCAGTAGTTTTGTCGGGTCGGCTTTCTTT
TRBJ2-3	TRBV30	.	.	CAWSVQGPAPTDTQYF	TGTGCCTGGAGTGTACAGGGCCCTGCACCCACAGATACGCAGTATTTT
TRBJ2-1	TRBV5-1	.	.	CASSSVIGGSSYNEQFF	TGCGCCAGCAGCTCGGTAATAGGGGGAAGTTCCTACAATGAGCAGTTCTTC
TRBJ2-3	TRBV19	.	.	CASSEVTDTQYF	TGTGCCAGTAGTGAGGTCACAGATACGCAGTATTTT
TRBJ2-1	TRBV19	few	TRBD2	CASTQGISGRISNHNEQFF	TGTGCCAGTACCCAAGGGATCAGCGGGAGGATTTCAAATCACAATGAGCAGTTCTTC
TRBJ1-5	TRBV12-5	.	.	CASGLEGGQPQHF	TGTGCTAGTGGTTTGGAGGGGGGGCAGCCCCAGCATTTT
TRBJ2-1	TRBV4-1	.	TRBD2	CASSQPGGIDEQFF	TGCGCCAGCAGCCAACCGGGGGGGATTGATGAGCAGTTCTTC
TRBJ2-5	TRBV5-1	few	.	CASSLGTYEETQYF	TGCGCCAGCAGCTTGGGAACCTATGAGGAGACCCAGTACTTC
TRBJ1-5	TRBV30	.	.	CAWSGGANSNQPQHF	TGTGCCTGGAGTGGGGGAGCTAATAGCAATCAGCCCCAGCATTTT
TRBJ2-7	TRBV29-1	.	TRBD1	CSVRTGDSEQYF	TGCAGCGTTAGGACAGGGGATAGCGAGCAGTACTTC
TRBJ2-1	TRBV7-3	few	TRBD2	CASSPGTSGLTYNEQFF	TGTGCCAGCAGCCCGGGGACTAGCGGTCTTACCTACAATGAGCAGTTCTTC
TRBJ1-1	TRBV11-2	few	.	CASSFGGSLNTEAFF	TGTGCCAGCAGCTTTGGGGGCAGTTTGAACACTGAAGCTTTCTTT
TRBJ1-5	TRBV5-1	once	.	CASGRGSNQPQHF	TGCGCCAGCGGTAGGGGCAGCAATCAGCCCCAGCATTTT
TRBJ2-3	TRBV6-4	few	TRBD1	CASSDGQGDTDTQYF	TGTGCCAGCAGTGACGGACAGGGGGACACAGATACGCAGTATTTT
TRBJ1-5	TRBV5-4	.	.	CASSLGGPSQNQPQHF	TGTGCCAGCAGCCTCGGAGGGCCAAGTCAAAATCAGCCCCAGCATTTT
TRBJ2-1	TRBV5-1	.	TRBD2	CASSLAVGLAGAEQFF	TGCGCCAGCAGCCTGGCTGTGGGACTAGCGGGAGCTGAGCAGTTCTTC
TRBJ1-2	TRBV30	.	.	CAWSPTAYPAGYTF	TGTGCCTGGAGTCCAACTGCCTATCCCGCGGGCTACACCTTC
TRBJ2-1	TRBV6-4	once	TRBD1	CASSRQGDIDEQFF	TGTGCCAGCAGTAGACAGGGGGATATTGATGAGCAGTTCTTC
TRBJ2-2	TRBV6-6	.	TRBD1	CASSGQGTTGELFF	TGTGCCAGCAGTGGACAGGGGACCACCGGGGAGCTGTTTTTT
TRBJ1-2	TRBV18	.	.	CASSPIQGSNYGYTF	TGTGCCAGCTCACCAATTCAGGGTAGCAACTATGGCTACACCTTC